This T cell receptor (beta chain) was recorded in a study of CD8 T cells in ankylosing spondylitis (dated by TCRdb to 2016 to 2017). With regard to the full study: To find TCR variants linked to disease, the study profiled T cell receptor beta repertoires in ankylosing spondylitis patients and healthy donors. The whole study cohort included under 140 healthy donors and around 25 ankylosing spondylitis patients. Samples of peripheral blood were taken, and for ankylosing spondylitis patients, synovial fluid was collected as well. The paper as a whole reports these results and caveats: A TCR beta motif of roughly 8 highly homologous amino acid variants appeared characteristic of blood from ankylosing spondylitis patients. According to the report, matched synovial fluid samples from ankylosing spondylitis patients were significantly enriched for the disease-linked clones. Some motif variants were previously reported in synovial fluid and blood of reactive arthritis patients, suggesting common disease-initiation mechanisms. The disease-linked clones showed a CD8+ phenotype and occurred at relatively low frequencies in peripheral blood.

Sequenced on an Illumina HiSeq 2500. TCR beta libraries were prepared by quantitative 5'-RACE with molecular barcodes. The authors' analysis ran thus. Disease-linked TCR variants were identified with a new computational method built on a probabilistic model of VDJ rearrangement. Clones were called with MiXCR by TCRdb after fastp trimmed the public reads at Q25, and only in-frame beta chains were retained. When rows share a CDR3 protein, they turn into one entry using the most common DNA and genes. TCRdb, not the original authors, processed these V and J calls. In this sample the table shows some 250,000 distinct CDR3 sequences, 8% to 9.5% of which occur a single time. The leading ten clones occupy nearly 7% of the sample. From a lookup of the germline V gene, CDR1 and CDR2 are SGDLS and YYNGEE. Including the terminal cysteine and phenylalanine, the CDR3 comprises 13 residues. This entry keeps only the CDR3 DNA: 39 bases, framed from base 1. V is pruned by 4 bases and J by 6 bases, leaving 4 bases of the junction without a gene match.

This clonotype was detected ten times or more. The clone's antigen remains unknown. There are no base qualities to consult, and no much larger clone falls within one base. The sample taken for sequencing was blood, either unsorted or a sorted T cell fraction (not recorded which). The chain uses TRBV9 and TRBJ1-2, with 9 bases in between that match TRBD1. This sequence was found in a male donor with ankylosing spondylitis or in good health (not recorded which). The DNA sequence is TGTGCCAGCAGCACCGGGGACAGGGATGGCTACACCTTC. Its amino acids are CASSTGDRDGYTF.